These T cell receptor beta chains were read from a single sample in a study of shared clonotypes between healthy human individuals. The protocol was immunoSEQ multiplex PCR, while the TCRdb copy is restricted to in-frame clones and leaves out a portion. The table records 2 million to 2.5 million clones, about 95% of them present only once. Specimen: naive CD8+ T cells sorted from blood. The source of these receptors is a man aged 18 to 35 in good health. Each CDR3 is given with its conserved first and last residue. The D gene is left open where the match is weak.

CDR3 protein: CASSNRDYEQYF; J gene: TRBJ2-7; D gene: -; V gene: TRBV27
CDR3 protein: CATGEATETQYF; J gene: TRBJ2-5; D gene: -; V gene: TRBV15
CDR3 protein: CASSSPWSGSSTDTQYF; J gene: TRBJ2-3; D gene: -; V gene: TRBV7-2
CDR3 protein: CASSYQGTGDEQYF; J gene: TRBJ2-7; D gene: TRBD1; V gene: TRBV6-5
CDR3 protein: CASSLSGSYNEQFF; J gene: TRBJ2-1; D gene: -; V gene: TRBV27
CDR3 protein: CASSPRQANQPQHF; J gene: TRBJ1-5; D gene: -; V gene: TRBV27
CDR3 protein: CASSLAQGFQETQYF; J gene: TRBJ2-5; D gene: -; V gene: TRBV7-9
CDR3 protein: CASSFASGGSTDTQYF; J gene: TRBJ2-3; D gene: TRBD2; V gene: TRBV7-9
CDR3 protein: CASTPEGGEGNYEQYF; J gene: TRBJ2-7; D gene: -; V gene: TRBV5-4
CDR3 protein: CASSDEPTNEQFF; J gene: TRBJ2-1; D gene: -; V gene: TRBV2